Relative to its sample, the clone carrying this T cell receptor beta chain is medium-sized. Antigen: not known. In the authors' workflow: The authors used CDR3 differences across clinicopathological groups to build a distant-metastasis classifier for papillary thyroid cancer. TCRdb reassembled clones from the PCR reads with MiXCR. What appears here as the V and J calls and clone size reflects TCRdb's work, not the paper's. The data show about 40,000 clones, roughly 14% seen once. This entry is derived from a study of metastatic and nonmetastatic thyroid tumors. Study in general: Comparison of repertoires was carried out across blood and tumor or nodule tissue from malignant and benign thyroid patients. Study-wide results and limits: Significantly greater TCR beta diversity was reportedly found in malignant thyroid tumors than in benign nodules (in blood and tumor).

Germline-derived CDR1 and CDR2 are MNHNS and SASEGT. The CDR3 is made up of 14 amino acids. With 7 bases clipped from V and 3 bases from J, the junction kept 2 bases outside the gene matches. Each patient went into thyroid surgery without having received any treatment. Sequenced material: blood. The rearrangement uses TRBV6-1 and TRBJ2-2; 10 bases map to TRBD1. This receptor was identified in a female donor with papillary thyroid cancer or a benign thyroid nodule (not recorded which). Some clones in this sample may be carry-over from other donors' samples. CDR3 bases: TGTGCCAGCACCGGACAGGGGGACACCGGGGAGCTGTTTTTT. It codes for CASTGQGDTGELFF.